This T cell receptor beta chain was recovered during a study of response to subunit inactivated influenza vaccine. Germline assignment: CDR1 GTSNPN and CDR2 SVGIG (reference sequence). CDR3 length equals 14 residues. Trimming pared 4 bases from V and 0 bases from J, leaving 9 bases between. TCRdb called the RT-PCR reads again in MiXCR, with one record for every CDR3 protein. Found here are 500,000 to 600,000 distinct CDR3 sequences, approximately 7.7% of them singletons; the top ten hold 10% to 15%. The sample in question was PBMCs from blood, obtained 23 months after vaccination. The sequence was obtained from a man aged 45 to 70 who received an inactivated influenza vaccine. This chain links TRBV30 with TRBJ1-4; unclear D gene. CDR3 DNA: TGTGCCTGGAACCGACGTGCAACTAATGAAAAACTGTTTTTT. This sequence encodes CAWNRRATNEKLFF.